What follows are 12 T cell receptor beta chains derived from one specimen sequenced in a study of prognosis after radiotherapy for stage I lung cancer. Genomic DNA was subjected to two-round multiplex PCR for amplification of TCR beta CDR3. Gene-specific TRBV and TRBJ primers were used in PCR round one. TCRdb re-analysed the multiplex PCR reads in MiXCR, keeping a single row per CDR3 protein. Found here are approximately 35,000 distinct CDR3 sequences, around 35% of them singletons; the top ten hold approximately 15%. This material consisted of PBMCs, taken before or after stereotactic body radiation therapy (not recorded which). Receptors originate from a donor over 45 with non-small cell lung cancer.

This clonotype was seen ten or more times. The chain uses TRBV6-5 and TRBJ1-3, with D unresolved. Trimming pared 2 bases from V and 0 bases from J, leaving 8 bases between. Looked up from germline, CDR1 is MNHEY and CDR2 is SVGAGI. This CDR3 has 15 residues. The CDR3: CASSYGMGSGNTIYF. DNA of the CDR3: TGTGCCAGCAGTTACGGTATGGGCTCTGGAAACACCATATATTTT.

The sample holds many counts of this clonotype. The chain has TRBV7-9 and TRBJ1-1; possibly TRBD1 for D (6 bases). Trimming took 3 bases from V and 0 from J, leaving 8 bases between them. Per the germline V gene, CDR1 is SEHNR and CDR2 is FQNEAQ (reference sequence). The CDR3 totals 14 residues. The CDR3 sequence: CASSLGGMNTEAFF. CDR3 bases: TGTGCCAGCAGCTTGGGGGGCATGAACACTGAAGCTTTCTTT.

This clonotype appeared many times. This chain joins TRBV6-1 and TRBJ1-1; tentatively, D is TRBD1 (6 bases). Germline CDR1 reads MNHNS; CDR2 reads SASEGT. Trimming took 5 bases from V and 4 from J, leaving 11 bases between them. The CDR3 covers 13 residues. This CDR3 reads CASSMDRRTEAFF. CDR3 DNA: TGTGCCAGCAGTATGGACAGACGCACTGAAGCTTTCTTT.

This clonotype was seen repeatedly, ten times or more. The rearrangement joins TRBV28 to TRBJ2-7, with D possibly being TRBD1 (7 bases). V was trimmed by 9 bases and J by 2 bases, leaving 11 bases between them. This CDR3 has 12 residues. CDR1 and CDR2 (germline): MDHEN, SYDVKM. The CDR3 reads CASRRGPYEQYF. CDR3 nucleotide sequence: TGTGCCAGTAGGAGGGGGCCCTACGAGCAGTACTTC.

Of note for this clonotype: One base away lies a much larger clone, so this may be a sequencing read error. This chain joins TRBV12-3 or TRBV12-4 and TRBJ1-4; the match to TRBD1 covers 9 bases. This CDR3 has 15 residues. The V segment lost 6 bases and the J segment 12 bases; nucleotides outside the gene matches: 14. The CDR3 DNA follows: TGTGCCAGCAGGTCGCCGGTACAGGGGGCTTCGGAACTGTTTTTT. This codes for CASRSPVQGASELFF.

This clonotype was seen ten or more times. The chain has TRBV28 and TRBJ1-1; D not resolved. V was cut by 2 bases and J by 10 bases, with 11 bases left in between. The CDR3 extends over 12 amino acids. The germline V gene encodes CDR1 MDHEN and CDR2 SYDVKM. This CDR3 is CASSLLSGTAFF. The CDR3 region has the DNA TGTGCCAGCAGTTTACTCTCTGGAACAGCTTTCTTT.

This clonotype has ten or more counts. The chain is built from TRBV20-1 and TRBJ2-1; TRBD1 is a possible D gene (5 bases). CDR1 DFQATT and CDR2 SNEGSKA come from the germline V gene (reference sequence). The CDR3 is made up of 13 amino acids. V gave up 0 bases and J gave up 6 bases, with 9 bases separating them. DNA for the CDR3: TGCAGTGCTAGAGAAAGGGGCCTCAATGAGCAGTTCTTC. This gives the protein CSARERGLNEQFF.

This clonotype was seen repeatedly, ten times or more. V is TRBV19 and J is TRBJ2-7; D unresolved. The CDR3 consists of 11 residues. V gave up 7 bases and J gave up 5 bases, with 9 bases separating them. CDR1 and CDR2 (germline): LNHDA, SQIVND (reference sequence). DNA for the CDR3: TGTGCCAGTAAACAGCGAGACGAGCAGTACTTC. It is translated as CASKQRDEQYF.

V and J are TRBV5-1 and TRBJ1-2; D ambiguous. The CDR3 has 12 amino acids. The V gene lost 0 bases and the J gene lost 8 bases, with 8 bases spanning the gap. Per the germline V gene, CDR1 is SGHRS and CDR2 is YFSETQ. CDR3 loop: CASSLVGDGYTF. DNA of the CDR3: TGCGCCAGCAGCTTGGTTGGTGACGGCTACACCTTC.

This clonotype was detected many times. V is TRBV7-2 and J is TRBJ2-7; 7 bases match TRBD2. V was pared by 0 bases and J by 3 bases, with 5 bases of the junction left unmatched. CDR1 SGHTA and CDR2 FQGNSA come from the germline V gene. The CDR3 has 15 amino acids. CDR3 region: CASSLASGSDYEQYF. The DNA for the CDR3 is TGTGCCAGCAGCTTAGCTAGCGGGTCCGACTACGAGCAGTACTTC.

There are many counts of this clonotype. V gene TRBV28 combines with J gene TRBJ1-5; no firm D call. The V end lost 8 bases, the J end lost 1 base, and 6 bases lay between the germline ends. There are 12 residues in the CDR3. Germline V gene data show CDR1 as MDHEN and CDR2 as SYDVKM. The CDR3 region is CASQVSNQPQHF. The CDR3 bases are TGTGCCAGCCAAGTAAGCAATCAGCCCCAGCATTTT.

V usage is TRBV6-2 or TRBV6-3 and J usage is TRBJ2-1, with D possibly matching TRBD2 (5 bases). V lost 6 bases and J 3 bases, leaving 15 bases between the germline ends. The CDR3 runs to 15 residues. In germline, CDR1 is MNHEY, CDR2 SVGEGT. The CDR3 loop reads CASRRETTYYNEQFF. Written as DNA, the CDR3 is TGTGCCAGCAGGAGGGAGACGACGTACTACAATGAGCAGTTCTTC.